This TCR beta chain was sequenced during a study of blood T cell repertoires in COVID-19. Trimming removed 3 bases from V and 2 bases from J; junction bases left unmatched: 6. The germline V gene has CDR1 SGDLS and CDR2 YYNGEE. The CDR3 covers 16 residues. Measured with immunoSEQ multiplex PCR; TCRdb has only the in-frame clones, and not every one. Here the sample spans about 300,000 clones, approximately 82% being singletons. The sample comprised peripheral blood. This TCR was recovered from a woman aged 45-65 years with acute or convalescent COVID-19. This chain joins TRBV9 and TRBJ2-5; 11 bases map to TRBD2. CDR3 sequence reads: CASSEGGTSGQETQYF. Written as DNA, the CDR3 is TGTGCCAGCAGCGAGGGGGGGACTAGCGGTCAAGAGACCCAGTACTTC.